Listed here is a single T cell receptor (beta chain). These data are taken from a study of T cell changes during pregnancy in multiple sclerosis. The trim removed 5 bases at V and 6 bases at J, leaving 4 bases unmatched. Per germline, CDR1 LNHDA and CDR2 SQIVND (reference sequence). The CDR3 extends over 14 amino acids. Profiling relied on immunoSEQ multiplex PCR, and the TCRdb table lists in-frame clones only, not all of them. The data contain roughly 80,000 clones, roughly 93% of them singletons. This sequence joins TRBV19 and TRBJ2-1, with TRBD2 matching 10 bases. The TCR sequence derives from a female donor with multiple sclerosis, enrolled in a pregnancy study. Here the sequenced sample was peripheral blood, taken in the first trimester of pregnancy. In nucleotides, the CDR3 is TGTGCCAGTAGTCTAGCGGGAGCCATCAATGAGCAGTTCTTC. It translates to CASSLAGAINEQFF.